The rows below give T cell receptor beta chains drawn from one sample of a study of early T cells in non-severe SARS-CoV-2 infection. Each CDR3 protein is one row after TCRdb ran MiXCR on the 5' RACE reads. The top ten clones hold just under 3% of a sample with about 64,000 distinct CDR3 sequences, over 9% of them seen once. Here the sequenced sample was whole blood, taken at baseline. These receptors were obtained from an adult who was a healthcare worker with PCR-confirmed SARS-CoV-2 infection or an uninfected control (not recorded which). The CDR3 runs from the conserved cysteine through the conserved F or W.

v_call,cdr3_aa
TRBV6-5,CASSEPGDLRGTQYF
TRBV14,CASSRRVEGTEAFF
TRBV3-1,CASSQDQSRDSNYNEQFF
TRBV11-2,CASSSSRGQTQYF
TRBV7-6,CASSLDGTADNSPLHF
TRBV12-3/TRBV12-4,CASSLRRENTEAFF
TRBV7-8,CASSLVRGGYEQYF
TRBV6-2/TRBV6-3,CASSSGQGSYEQYF
TRBV7-2,CASSLAGTSSYEQYF
TRBV27,CASSLSPVGKLFF
TRBV12-3/TRBV12-4,CASSLTGNTEAFF
TRBV5-1,CASSLDGQKYTEAFF
TRBV7-9,CASSLTGSNTGELFF
TRBV5-1,CASSLEGHQPQHF
TRBV11-2,CASSSRGGANTGELFF
TRBV5-4,CASSSVPGYEQYF
TRBV6-5,CASSQDRVSSGYTF
TRBV18,CASSPSVYEQYF
TRBV9,CASSLRQVGETQYF
TRBV9,CASSVVGTVSGNTIYF
TRBV5-1,CASSRTGANTGNTIYF
TRBV6-5,CASSLKGTSGGETQYF
TRBV10-1,CASSESWGSEKLFF
TRBV6-5,CASSYGVWGGRSSYNSPLHF
TRBV4-3,CASSQDRGTKNIQYF
TRBV7-2,CASSVTYEQYF
TRBV7-8,CASSSGLAGGRDTQYF
TRBV12-3/TRBV12-4,CASSQGGDTQYF
TRBV27,CASSLSSRASSYEQYF
TRBV12-3/TRBV12-4,CASSSLYSPLHF
TRBV10-3,CAISFSGTSAHEQYF
TRBV20-1,CSADDLQGPGHSPLHF
TRBV6-5,CASSAPGQGVYGYTF
TRBV6-2/TRBV6-3,CASLLAGSYEQYF
TRBV20-1,CSAFRGFNQPQHF
TRBV5-1,CASCNPGNTEAFF
TRBV25-1,CASSADWRDTEAFF
TRBV20-1,CSARDFSPDTQYF
TRBV2,CASSEALDKSDTQYF
TRBV6-5,CASSPGLAGDTQYF
TRBV5-1,CASSLADRGEGKAFF